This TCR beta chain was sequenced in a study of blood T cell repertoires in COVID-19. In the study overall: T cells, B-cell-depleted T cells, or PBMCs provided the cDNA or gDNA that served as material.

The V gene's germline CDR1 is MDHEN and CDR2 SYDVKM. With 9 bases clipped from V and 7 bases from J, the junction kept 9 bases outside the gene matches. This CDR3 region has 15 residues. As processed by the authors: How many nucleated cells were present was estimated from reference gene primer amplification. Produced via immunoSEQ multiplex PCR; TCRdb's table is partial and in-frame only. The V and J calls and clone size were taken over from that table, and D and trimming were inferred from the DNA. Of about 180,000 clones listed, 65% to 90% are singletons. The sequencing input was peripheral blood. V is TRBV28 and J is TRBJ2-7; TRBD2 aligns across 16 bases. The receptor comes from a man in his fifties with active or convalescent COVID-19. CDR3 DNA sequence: TGTGCCAGTATCCCGGGACTAGCGGGAGGGGGTGAGCAGTACTTC. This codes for CASIPGLAGGGEQYF.